The next 19 T cell receptor beta chains were all read from a single sample in a study of blood T cell repertoires in COVID-19. The protocol was immunoSEQ multiplex PCR, while the TCRdb copy is restricted to in-frame clones and leaves out a portion. The top ten clones hold 2.5% to 3% of a sample with 250,000 or so clones, roughly 90% of them seen once. The sequencing sample was made of PBMCs or T cells enriched from blood (not recorded which). These receptors were collected from a woman in her twenties or thirties with acute COVID-19.

This clone was detected only once. V usage is TRBV7-6 and J usage is TRBJ1-5; D not resolved. V lost 2 bases and J lost 6, with 8 bases in between. The CDR3 length is 13 residues. CDR1 and CDR2 from the germline V gene are SGHVS and FNYEAQ. CDR3 bases: TGTGCCAGCAGCTTAAATGGCCTTCAGCCCCAGCATTTT. Its protein product is CASSLNGLQPQHF.

The V and J genes are TRBV2 and TRBJ1-5; 10 bases agree with TRBD1. After removal of 1 base from V and 7 bases from J, the junction contained 10 bases not matched to a gene. CDR3 size: 17 residues. Germline CDR1 SNHLY, CDR2 FYNNEI. Here the CDR3 DNA reads TGTGCCAGCAGTGAAGTCGGGGGACAGGGGACTTCGCAGCCCCAGCATTTT. As protein: CASSEVGGQGTSQPQHF.

The rearrangement joins TRBV19 to TRBJ1-1; D perhaps matches TRBD1 (5 bases). Germline V gene sequence: CDR1 LNHDA, CDR2 SQIVND (reference sequence). CDR3 size: 14 residues. V was cut by 3 bases and J by 2 bases, with 10 bases left in between. The CDR3 is CASSIQGPNTEAFF. In DNA, the CDR3 is TGTGCCAGTAGTATCCAGGGCCCCAACACTGAAGCTTTCTTT.

The J gene is TRBJ1-1, the V gene TRBV27, with 8 bases lining up with TRBD1. CDR1 is MNHEY and CDR2 is SMNVEV in the germline V gene (reference sequence). CDR3 length: 16 residues. The trim removed 8 bases at V and 7 bases at J, leaving 18 bases unmatched. The CDR3 region is CASSHKGPDRADEAFF. CDR3 coding DNA: TGTGCCAGCTCCCATAAGGGTCCGGACAGGGCCGATGAAGCTTTCTTT.

The chain joins TRBV3-1 (or the pseudogene TRBV3-2) to TRBJ2-1; D not resolved. The CDR3 loop spans 13 amino acids. The germline V and J ends were trimmed by 0 bases and 4 bases, with 4 bases remaining between them. Germline-derived CDR1 and CDR2 are LGHDT and YNNKEL (reference sequence). CDR3 residues: CASSQDRYNEQFF. The CDR3 DNA sequence: TGTGCCAGCAGCCAAGACAGGTACAATGAGCAGTTCTTC.

This clone occurred a few times. The rearrangement joins TRBV9 to TRBJ2-1, with TRBD1 as a possible D gene (6 bases). Trimming removed 3 bases at V and 7 bases at J, with 17 bases between. Germline CDR1 and CDR2: SGDLS and YYNGEE. The CDR3 loop spans 15 amino acids. The CDR3 region has the DNA TGTGCCAGCAGCGGACGGACAGCTCGGGAAAATGAGCAGTTCTTC. Translation: CASSGRTARENEQFF.

V is TRBV5-1 and J is TRBJ1-5; 9 bases fit TRBD1. The V gene end was trimmed by 2 bases and the J gene end by 7 bases; junction bases not matched to a gene: 10. Germline lookup yields CDR1 SGHRS and CDR2 YFSETQ. The CDR3 extends over 16 amino acids. The CDR3 DNA is TGCGCCAGCAGCTTCATACCAGGACAGGGGTACCAGCCCCAGCATTTT. It specifies CASSFIPGQGYQPQHF.

Notes on this clone: One end of the junction varies from germline; a read error may be responsible. V gene TRBV10-1 combines with J gene TRBJ2-3; the match to TRBD2 covers 7 bases. Germline CDR1 WNHNN, CDR2 SYGVQD (reference sequence). The CDR3 consists of 15 residues. This CDR3 reads CASSSGLGSRDTQYF. The CDR3 DNA follows: TGCGCCAGCAGTTCAGGACTAGGAAGCAGAGATACGCAGTATTTT.

This clone was counted a single time. This sequence joins TRBV4-3 and TRBJ2-7; 7 bases line up with TRBD2. The length of the CDR3 is 16 residues. Trimming took 0 bases from V and 6 from J; bases not matched to a gene: 11. CDR1 is LGHNA and CDR2 is YSLEER in the germline V gene. The CDR3 bases are TGCGCCAGCAGCCAAGAGGGGAGGGGCCTGGGGGTCGAGCAGTACTTC. This sequence encodes CASSQEGRGLGVEQYF.

Concerning this clone itself: The limits of the CDR3 on the DNA are not certain, so only TCRdb's listed CDR3 is given. This chain connects TRBV9 to TRBJ1-3. Germline CDR1 is SGDLS and CDR2 is YYNGEE. The CDR3 is made up of 15 amino acids, end residues included. The CDR3 sequence is CASSVFGAGGDTIYF.

V is TRBV19 and J is TRBJ1-1; 7 bases fit TRBD1. This CDR3 is 14 amino acids long. Germline V gene lookup returns CDR1 LNHDA and CDR2 SQIVND (reference sequence). With 6 bases clipped from V and 7 bases from J, the junction kept 11 bases outside the gene matches. The CDR3 DNA is TGTGCCAGTAGCCCAGGCAGGGGGACGGGTGAAGCTTTCTTT. Its protein product is CASSPGRGTGEAFF.

This CDR3 is CASSHIRSGAGELFF. The CDR3 DNA reads as TGTGCCAGCAGTCACATCCGATCAGGGGCCGGGGAGCTGTTTTTT. The chain has TRBV6-5 and TRBJ2-2; D may be TRBD1 (6 bases). Trimming removed 5 bases from V and 6 bases from J, with 16 bases in between. The CDR3 covers 15 residues. Germline CDR1 MNHEY, CDR2 SVGAGI.

The chain recombines TRBV6-5 with TRBJ1-2; 8 positions match TRBD1. From germline, CDR1 is MNHEY and CDR2 SVGAGI. CDR3 size: 14 residues. The V and J ends lost 0 bases and 11 bases, in that order; junction bases with no gene match: 8. As DNA, the CDR3 is TGTGCCAGCAGTTACTCCAGGGGGCAGAATCGGTACACCTTC. The encoded protein is CASSYSRGQNRYTF.

V gene TRBV5-1 combines with J gene TRBJ2-1, with 10 bases that match TRBD2. J was trimmed by 7 bases and V by 0 bases; bases with no gene match: 10. In germline, CDR1 is SGHRS, CDR2 YFSETQ. The CDR3 has 17 amino acids. DNA for the CDR3: TGCGCCAGCAGCTTGGCCTTAGCGGGGGGTTTGGGGAATGAGCAGTTCTTC. Residues: CASSLALAGGLGNEQFF.

The gene calls are TRBV4-3 and TRBJ2-7; a possible D gene is TRBD2 (5 bases). This CDR3 contains 14 residues. V was shortened by 0 bases and J by 6 bases, with 12 bases between the two germline ends. Germline CDR1 reads LGHNA; CDR2 reads YSLEER. As DNA, the CDR3 is TGCGCCAGCAGCCAAGATCAACCAGGAGGCGAGCAGTACTTC. This sequence encodes CASSQDQPGGEQYF.

V usage is TRBV6-5 and J usage is TRBJ1-2; 7 bases map to TRBD1. Looked up from germline, CDR1 is MNHEY and CDR2 is SVGAGI. CDR3 length equals 13 residues. The ends lost 7 bases at V and 4 bases at J; junction bases unmatched: 6. CDR3 loop: CASTSDRAYGYTF. The CDR3, as DNA: TGTGCCAGCACTAGTGACAGGGCCTATGGCTACACCTTC.

This CDR3 reads CASSQTGVRGANVLTF. CDR3 nucleotides: TGCGCCAGCAGCCAAACAGGGGTACGTGGGGCCAACGTCCTGACTTTC. V and J are TRBV4-1 and TRBJ2-6, with 7 bases aligning to TRBD1. Losses at the gene ends were 2 bases for V and 3 bases for J; bases not matched to a gene: 4. CDR1 is MGHRA and CDR2 is YSYEKL in the germline V gene. The CDR3 sequence is 16 residues long.

This chain links TRBV7-6 with TRBJ2-5, with 8 bases identical to TRBD1. The CDR3 runs to 15 residues. Germline CDR1 reads SGHVS; CDR2 reads FNYEAQ. The junction had 9 bases not matched to a gene; V was cut back by 9 bases and J by 0 bases. The CDR3 here is CARPTGQVNQETQYF. The CDR3 nucleotides are TGTGCCAGGCCAACGGGACAGGTGAACCAAGAGACCCAGTACTTC.

The chain carries TRBV5-4 and TRBJ1-1, with TRBD1 matching 9 bases. This CDR3 comprises 17 residues. Trimming removed 1 base from V and 4 bases from J; junction bases left unmatched: 11. Germline values: CDR1 SGHNT, CDR2 YYREEE (reference sequence). The CDR3 loop is CASSLLRGGQGPTEAFF. CDR3 nucleotides: TGTGCCAGCAGCTTGTTAAGGGGAGGACAGGGGCCCACTGAAGCTTTCTTT. Using reference TRBV5-4 and TRBJ1-1 for the parts outside the CDR3, the full variable domain is ETGVTQSPTHLIKTRGQQVTLRCSSQSGHNTVSWYQQALGQGPQFIFQYYREEENGRGNFPPRFSGLQFPNYSSELNVNALELDDSALYLCASSLLRGGQGPTEAFFGQGTRLTVV.